The 3 T cell receptor beta chains presented below share a single source sample, sequenced in a study of blood T cell repertoires in COVID-19. This table comes from immunoSEQ multiplex PCR, and its TCRdb copy is limited to in-frame clones, with some not included. Among 40,000 to 50,000 clones, about nine tenths were seen once, and the ten largest hold 6.2%. Material: peripheral blood. The receptors derive from a human donor in a cohort sampled during active COVID-19.

The V and J genes are TRBV29-1 and TRBJ2-7; perhaps TRBD1 as D (6 bases). CDR1 SQVTM and CDR2 ANQGSEA come from the germline V gene. There are 15 residues in the CDR3. Trimming left V 4 bases short and J 5 bases short, with 21 bases between. In DNA, the CDR3 is TGCAGCGTTGTCGGTGGGAGTGGGGGCCTCGACGAGCAGTACTTC. It encodes CSVVGGSGGLDEQYF.

The rearrangement links TRBV18 to TRBJ2-3; D is possibly TRBD2 (6 bases). Between the trimmed V and J ends, which lost 0 bases and 1 base, there was a span of 11 bases. CDR1 KGHSH and CDR2 LQKENI come from the germline V gene. The CDR3 totals 16 residues. The CDR3 DNA reads as TGTGCCAGCTCACCACCAGGGCAGCGGGGCACAGATACGCAGTATTTT. It specifies CASSPPGQRGTDTQYF. Based on the CDR3 plus reference TRBV18 and TRBJ2-3, the full variable domain is NAGVMQNPRHLVRRRGQEARLRCSPMKGHSHVYWYRQLPEEGLKFMVYLQKENIIDESGMPKERFSAEFPKEGPSILRIQQVVRGDSAAYFCASSPPGQRGTDTQYFGPGTRLTVL.

The chain has TRBV21-1 and TRBJ2-2; TRBD2, as called in the table, went unchecked against the DNA. TRBV21-1 is deemed a pseudogene. There are 15 residues in the CDR3. CDR3 bases: TGTGCCAGGGGGATTCCGGTCACCCGGGGCGGGGAGCTGTTTTTT. Amino acid sequence: CARGIPVTRGGELFF.